Each of the 24 T cell receptor beta chains below was sequenced from the same sample in a study of CD8 T cells in ankylosing spondylitis. TCRdb processed the 5' RACE reads anew with MiXCR; each CDR3 protein has one entry. Of some 7,000 distinct CDR3 sequences listed, around 2.8% are singletons. The sample consisted of blood, either unsorted or a sorted T cell fraction (not recorded which). The receptors shown here come from a female donor with ankylosing spondylitis or in good health (not recorded which).

This clonotype is medium-sized. V gene TRBV9 combines with J gene TRBJ1-5; D call uncertain. Germline V CDR1 and CDR2: SGDLS, YYNGEE. V gave up 3 bases and J gave up 5 bases, with 6 bases separating them. The CDR3 extends over 12 amino acids. CDR3 coding DNA: TGTGCCAGCAGCGCTGGGGATCAGCCCCAGCATTTT. Its protein is CASSAGDQPQHF.

This clonotype has ten or more counts. The rearrangement joins TRBV9 to TRBJ2-7; D is perhaps TRBD2 (6 bases). From germline, CDR1 is SGDLS and CDR2 YYNGEE. The V end lost 4 bases, the J end lost 6 bases, and 17 bases lay between the germline ends. This CDR3 is built from 14 residues. The CDR3 sequence: CASSPVGGGGEQYF. The CDR3 coding sequence is TGTGCCAGCAGCCCCGTCGGGGGTGGAGGCGAGCAGTACTTC.

This clonotype was detected many times. The V gene is TRBV9, the J gene TRBJ2-3; D not certain. Trimming cost V 3 bases and J 3 bases, with 5 bases left between them. This CDR3 is built from 12 residues. Germline V lookup: CDR1 SGDLS, CDR2 YYNGEE. CDR3 sequence: CASSDRTDTQYF. The CDR3 nucleotides read TGTGCCAGCAGCGATCGTACAGATACGCAGTATTTT.

This clonotype occurred many times. The chain combines TRBV9 with TRBJ2-1, with D perhaps given as TRBD1 or TRBD2 (6 bases each). The CDR3 loop spans 12 amino acids. Trimming took off 0 bases at V and 12 bases at J, with 10 bases between the two ends. CDR1 is SGDLS, CDR2 YYNGEE, per germline. CDR3 DNA: TGTGCCAGCAGCGTAGATGGGGGGCGGCAGTTCTTC. Translation gives CASSVDGGRQFF. Looking up the rest from reference TRBV9 and TRBJ2-1 gives the full variable domain: DSGVTQTPKHLITATGQRVTLRCSPRSGDLSVYWYQQSLDQGLQFLIQYYNGEERAKGNILERFSAQQFPDLHSELNLSSLELGDSALYFCASSVDGGRQFFGPGTRLTVL.

In this sample, this clonotype is medium-sized. The CDR3 nucleotides read TGTGCCAGCAGCGCGACTAGCGGGCCACAGTTCTTC. Its translation is CASSATSGPQFF. This chain uses TRBV9 with TRBJ2-1; 10 bases fit TRBD2. Germline trimming cut 3 bases from V and 13 bases from J; bases unmatched to any gene: 4. This CDR3 comprises 12 residues. Germline lookup yields CDR1 SGDLS and CDR2 YYNGEE.

This clonotype was observed many times. The J gene is TRBJ1-2, the V gene TRBV9; unclear D gene. The CDR3 runs 15 residues. The V gene's germline CDR1 is SGDLS and CDR2 YYNGEE. The V end lost 3 bases, the J end lost 9 bases, and 21 bases lay between the germline ends. This CDR3 is CASSGEARNLWSYTF. CDR3 in DNA: TGTGCCAGCAGCGGAGAAGCACGAAACCTATGGAGCTACACCTTC.

This clonotype was recorded many times. The rearrangement joins TRBV9 to TRBJ2-6, with 10 positions matching TRBD2. The V segment lost 4 bases and the J segment 1 base; nucleotides outside the gene matches: 14. Germline loops: CDR1 SGDLS, CDR2 YYNGEE. CDR3 length: 20 amino acids. The CDR3 DNA reads as TGTGCCAGCAGCCCCCGCAGTCCTAGCGGGAGTATGTCTGGGGCCAACGTCCTGACTTTC. Its translation is CASSPRSPSGSMSGANVLTF.

This clonotype counts as medium-sized (0.01 to 0.1%). The V gene is TRBV9, the J gene TRBJ2-2; TRBD1 matches at 8 bases. The CDR3 is 19 amino acids. J was trimmed by 4 bases and V by 4 bases; bases with no gene match: 18. Germline-derived CDR1 and CDR2 are SGDLS and YYNGEE. This CDR3 reads CASSIESAGQGRVTGELFF. CDR3 coding DNA: TGTGCCAGCAGCATCGAATCCGCCGGACAGGGAAGAGTCACCGGGGAGCTGTTTTTT. The entire variable domain, with the rest obtained from reference TRBV9 and TRBJ2-2, is as follows: DSGVTQTPKHLITATGQRVTLRCSPRSGDLSVYWYQQSLDQGLQFLIQYYNGEERAKGNILERFSAQQFPDLHSELNLSSLELGDSALYFCASSIESAGQGRVTGELFFGEGSRLTVL.

This clonotype was detected ten times or more. The genes are TRBV9 and TRBJ2-7; TRBD2 matches at 11 bases. Germline values: CDR1 SGDLS, CDR2 YYNGEE. V lost 4 bases to trimming and J lost 5 bases; unmatched junction nucleotides: 5. The CDR3 runs 14 residues. DNA of the CDR3: TGTGCCAGCAGCCCACTAGCGGGAGACCACGAGCAGTACTTC. This codes for CASSPLAGDHEQYF.

This clonotype was counted at least ten times. The chain employs TRBV9 and TRBJ2-7; weak D call: TRBD2 (6 bases). This CDR3 has 15 residues. In germline, CDR1 is SGDLS, CDR2 YYNGEE. Trimming took 2 bases from V and 2 from J, leaving 14 bases between them. CDR3 sequence reads: CASSVSSGLTYEQYF. The DNA for the CDR3 is TGTGCCAGCAGCGTGAGTAGCGGCCTTACCTACGAGCAGTACTTC. Based on the CDR3 plus reference TRBV9 and TRBJ2-7, the full variable domain is DSGVTQTPKHLITATGQRVTLRCSPRSGDLSVYWYQQSLDQGLQFLIQYYNGEERAKGNILERFSAQQFPDLHSELNLSSLELGDSALYFCASSVSSGLTYEQYFGPGTRLTVT.

This clonotype is deemed medium-sized. The J gene is TRBJ1-2, the V gene TRBV9; D is unclear. CDR3 length equals 16 residues. The V and J ends lost 3 bases and 1 base respectively, with 16 bases between them. Germline V gene lookup returns CDR1 SGDLS and CDR2 YYNGEE. This CDR3 reads CASSEAREGLNYGYTF. CDR3 coding DNA: TGTGCCAGCAGCGAGGCCCGCGAGGGCCTTAACTATGGCTACACCTTC.

This clonotype has ten or more counts. The V call is TRBV9, the J call TRBJ2-1; 7 positions agree with TRBD2. Germline V lookup: CDR1 SGDLS, CDR2 YYNGEE. V was clipped by 0 bases and J by 2 bases; unmatched bases: 2. The CDR3 totals 15 residues. In DNA form, the CDR3 reads TGTGCCAGCAGCGTAGCCAGCGGGGCCTACAATGAGCAGTTCTTC. It codes for CASSVASGAYNEQFF.

This clonotype was recorded many times. The V call is TRBV9, the J call TRBJ1-4; TRBD1 is a possible D gene (6 bases). Deletions cut 4 bases from V and 2 bases from J, with 9 bases between. The CDR3 sequence is 14 residues long. The germline CDR1 and CDR2 sequences are SGDLS and YYNGEE. In DNA, the CDR3 is TGTGCCAGCAGCCCCCAGGGGACTAATGAAAAACTGTTTTTT. This translates into CASSPQGTNEKLFF.

This clonotype is medium-sized by share. V is TRBV9 and J is TRBJ1-1, with no clear D. Germline V gives CDR1 SGDLS, CDR2 YYNGEE. CDR3 length equals 13 residues. Deletions cut 0 bases from V and 2 bases from J, with 5 bases between. The CDR3 nucleotides read TGTGCCAGCAGCGTAGAAGGAAACACTGAAGCTTTCTTT. Encoded protein: CASSVEGNTEAFF.

This clonotype was picked up many times. The chain uses TRBV9 and TRBJ2-1; 13 bases are a match to TRBD2. Germline values: CDR1 SGDLS, CDR2 YYNGEE. V shed 3 bases and J 4 bases; nucleotides not matched to a gene: 13. The CDR3 runs to 19 residues. In nucleotides, the CDR3 is TGTGCCAGCAGCGCAAACCCAACTAGCGGGGGGGCCCAGTACAATGAGCAGTTCTTC. This sequence encodes CASSANPTSGGAQYNEQFF.

Within the sample, this clonotype is medium-sized. V gene TRBV9 combines with J gene TRBJ2-5, with 8 bases fitting TRBD2. This CDR3 comprises 16 residues. Germline CDR1 is SGDLS and CDR2 is YYNGEE. The V and J ends lost 2 bases and 1 base, in that order; junction bases with no gene match: 7. The CDR3 nucleotides read TGTGCCAGCAGCGTGGGGAGCGGGAGTTCCCAAGAGACCCAGTACTTC. The encoded protein is CASSVGSGSSQETQYF.

Ten or more counts support this clonotype. This chain joins TRBV9 and TRBJ2-7; tentatively, D is TRBD2 (7 bases). Trimming stripped 3 bases from V and 3 bases from J, with 13 bases between. In germline, CDR1 is SGDLS, CDR2 YYNGEE. The CDR3 contains 14 residues. The CDR3 is CASSEGGAVYEQYF. The CDR3, as DNA: TGTGCCAGCAGCGAGGGGGGGGCAGTCTACGAGCAGTACTTC.

This clonotype was seen at least ten times. V and J are TRBV9 and TRBJ1-1, with 7 bases that match TRBD1. The CDR3 is 17 amino acids. Trimming cost V 4 bases and J 0 bases; bases outside gene matches: 12. Germline-derived CDR1 and CDR2 are SGDLS and YYNGEE. This CDR3 is CASSLRTGPGLNTEAFF. The DNA of the CDR3 is TGTGCCAGCAGCCTCCGGACAGGACCTGGGCTGAACACTGAAGCTTTCTTT.

This clonotype has a count of ten or more. The chain is built from TRBV9 and TRBJ2-2; 7 bases fit TRBD2. The CDR3 is 16 residues long. V was pared by 0 bases and J by 1 base, with 3 bases of the junction left unmatched. Germline loops: CDR1 SGDLS, CDR2 YYNGEE. The CDR3 nucleotides read TGTGCCAGCAGCGTAGGAGGCGGGGGGAACACCGGGGAGCTGTTTTTT. It codes for CASSVGGGGNTGELFF.

By proportion, this clonotype is medium-sized (0.01 to 0.1%). The rearrangement joins TRBV9 to TRBJ2-7, with D possibly matching TRBD1 (6 bases). Trimming cost V 4 bases and J 4 bases, with 12 bases left between them. This CDR3 comprises 13 residues. CDR1 and CDR2 (germline): SGDLS, YYNGEE. The CDR3 protein is CASSSNQGYEQYF. CDR3 coding DNA: TGTGCCAGCAGCTCCAACCAGGGGTACGAGCAGTACTTC.

The chain has TRBV9 and TRBJ2-7, with 11 positions matching TRBD2. With V trimmed by 0 bases and J by 3 bases, 2 bases remained unmatched. The CDR3 contains 15 residues. Germline CDR1 reads SGDLS; CDR2 reads YYNGEE. The CDR3 DNA is TGTGCCAGCAGCGTAGCTGGACTAGCGGGCTACGAGCAGTACTTC. Amino acid sequence: CASSVAGLAGYEQYF.

This clonotype has at least ten counts. The V and J genes are TRBV9 and TRBJ2-7, with D perhaps assigned TRBD1 or TRBD2 (6 bases each). CDR3 length: 15 amino acids. The V and J ends lost 0 bases and 1 base respectively, with 11 bases between them. The V gene's germline CDR1 is SGDLS and CDR2 YYNGEE. CDR3 sequence: CASSVAGGPSYEQYF. For the CDR3, the DNA is TGTGCCAGCAGCGTAGCTGGGGGGCCGTCCTACGAGCAGTACTTC. Full variable domain (remainder filled in from reference TRBV9 and TRBJ2-7): DSGVTQTPKHLITATGQRVTLRCSPRSGDLSVYWYQQSLDQGLQFLIQYYNGEERAKGNILERFSAQQFPDLHSELNLSSLELGDSALYFCASSVAGGPSYEQYFGPGTRLTVT.

Ten or more counts support this clonotype. The chain has TRBV9 and TRBJ2-1; D uncertain. The CDR3 extends over 15 amino acids. Germline CDR1 SGDLS, CDR2 YYNGEE. Trimming shortened V by 3 bases and J by 0 bases, and 10 bases separated the two germline ends. The CDR3 bases are TGTGCCAGCAGCGCCCATCTGAGCTCCTACAATGAGCAGTTCTTC. This gives the protein CASSAHLSSYNEQFF.

This clonotype showed up many times. The chain carries TRBV9 and TRBJ2-3; TRBD2 matches 9 bases. There are 19 residues in the CDR3. Germline loops: CDR1 SGDLS, CDR2 YYNGEE. With V trimmed by 1 base and J by 1 base, 13 bases remained unmatched. Here the CDR3 reads CASSVPRGSGSPGTDTQYF. The CDR3, as DNA: TGTGCCAGCAGCGTACCTCGTGGTAGCGGGAGTCCCGGCACAGATACGCAGTATTTT.